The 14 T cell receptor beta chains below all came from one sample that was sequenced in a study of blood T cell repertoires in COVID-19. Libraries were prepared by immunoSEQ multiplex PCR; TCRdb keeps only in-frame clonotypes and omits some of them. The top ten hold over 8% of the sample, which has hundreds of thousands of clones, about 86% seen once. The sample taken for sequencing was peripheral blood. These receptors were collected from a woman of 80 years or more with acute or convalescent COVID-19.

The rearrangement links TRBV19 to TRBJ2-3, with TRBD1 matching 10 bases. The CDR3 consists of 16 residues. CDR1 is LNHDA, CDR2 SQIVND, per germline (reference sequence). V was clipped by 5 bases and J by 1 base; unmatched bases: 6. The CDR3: CASSSGTGVGTDTQYF. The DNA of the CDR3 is TGTGCCAGTAGTTCCGGGACAGGGGTAGGCACAGATACGCAGTATTTT.

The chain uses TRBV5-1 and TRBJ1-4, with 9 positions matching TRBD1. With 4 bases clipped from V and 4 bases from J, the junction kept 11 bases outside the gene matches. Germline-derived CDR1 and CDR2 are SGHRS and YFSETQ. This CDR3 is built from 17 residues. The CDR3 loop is CASSPVQGALGNEKLFF. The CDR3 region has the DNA TGCGCCAGCAGCCCCGTACAGGGGGCTCTGGGTAATGAAAAACTGTTTTTT.

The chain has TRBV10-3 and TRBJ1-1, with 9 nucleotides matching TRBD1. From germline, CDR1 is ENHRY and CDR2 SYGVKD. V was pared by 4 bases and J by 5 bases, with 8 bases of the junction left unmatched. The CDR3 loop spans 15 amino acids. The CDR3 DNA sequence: TGTGCCATCAGTGCCCTGGACAGGGGCGATACTGAAGCTTTCTTT. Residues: CAISALDRGDTEAFF.

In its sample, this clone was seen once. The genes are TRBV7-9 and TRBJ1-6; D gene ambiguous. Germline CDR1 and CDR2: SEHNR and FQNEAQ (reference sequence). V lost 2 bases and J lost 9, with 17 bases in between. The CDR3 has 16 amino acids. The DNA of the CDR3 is TGTGCCAGCAGCTTACTGGGAGGAGGGTGGCGTTCACCCCTCCACTTT. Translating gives CASSLLGGGWRSPLHF.

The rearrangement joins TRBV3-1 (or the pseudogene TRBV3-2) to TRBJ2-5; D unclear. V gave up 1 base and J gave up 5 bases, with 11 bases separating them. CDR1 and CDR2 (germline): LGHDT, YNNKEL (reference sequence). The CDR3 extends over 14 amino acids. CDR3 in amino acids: CASSQGVGVETQYF. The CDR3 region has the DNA TGTGCCAGCAGCCAAGGGGTCGGAGTGGAGACCCAGTACTTC.

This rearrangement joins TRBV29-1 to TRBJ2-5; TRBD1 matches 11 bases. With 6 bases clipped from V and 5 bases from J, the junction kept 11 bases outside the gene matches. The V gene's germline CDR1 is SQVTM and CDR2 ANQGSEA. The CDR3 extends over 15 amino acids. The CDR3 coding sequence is TGCAGCGTGTGGGACAGGGGGTCAACACGGGAGACCCAGTACTTC. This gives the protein CSVWDRGSTRETQYF.

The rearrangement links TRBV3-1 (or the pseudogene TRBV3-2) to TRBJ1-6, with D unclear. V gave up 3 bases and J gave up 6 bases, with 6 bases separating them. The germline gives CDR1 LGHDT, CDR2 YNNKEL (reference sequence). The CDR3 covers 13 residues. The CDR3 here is CASSQGVNSPLHF. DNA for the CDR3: TGTGCCAGCAGCCAGGGAGTTAATTCACCCCTCCACTTT.

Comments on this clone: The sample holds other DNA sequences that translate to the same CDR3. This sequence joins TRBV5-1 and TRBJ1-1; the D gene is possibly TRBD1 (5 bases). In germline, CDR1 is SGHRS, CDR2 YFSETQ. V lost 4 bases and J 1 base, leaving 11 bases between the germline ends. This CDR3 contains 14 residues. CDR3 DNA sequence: TGCGCCAGCAGCCCGCAGGGCGGGAACACTGAAGCTTTCTTT. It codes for CASSPQGGNTEAFF.

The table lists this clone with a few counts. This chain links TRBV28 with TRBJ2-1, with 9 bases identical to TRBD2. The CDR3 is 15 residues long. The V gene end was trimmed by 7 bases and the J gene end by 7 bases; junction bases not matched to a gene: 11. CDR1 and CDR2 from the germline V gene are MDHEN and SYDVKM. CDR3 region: CASNPAGGPSNEQFF. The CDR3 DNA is TGTGCCAGCAACCCAGCGGGGGGCCCTAGTAATGAGCAGTTCTTC.

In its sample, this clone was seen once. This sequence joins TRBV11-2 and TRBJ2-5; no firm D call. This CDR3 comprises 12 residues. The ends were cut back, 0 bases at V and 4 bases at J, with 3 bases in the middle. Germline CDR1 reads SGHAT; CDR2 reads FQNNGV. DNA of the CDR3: TGTGCCAGCAGCTTAGAGCGAGAGACCCAGTACTTC. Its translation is CASSLERETQYF.

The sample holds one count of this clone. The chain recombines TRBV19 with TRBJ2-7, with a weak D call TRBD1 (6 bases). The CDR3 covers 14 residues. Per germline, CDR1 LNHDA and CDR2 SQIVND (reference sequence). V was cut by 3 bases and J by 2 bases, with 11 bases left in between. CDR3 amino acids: CASSIEQGPYEQYF. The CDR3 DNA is TGTGCCAGTAGTATTGAACAGGGACCCTACGAGCAGTACTTC.

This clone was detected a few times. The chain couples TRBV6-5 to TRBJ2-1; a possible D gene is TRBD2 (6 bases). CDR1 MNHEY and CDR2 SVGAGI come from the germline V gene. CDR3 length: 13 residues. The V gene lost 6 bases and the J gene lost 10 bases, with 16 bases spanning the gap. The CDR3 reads CASRSSSRDEQFF. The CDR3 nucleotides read TGTGCCAGCAGGTCGTCATCGCGGGACGAGCAGTTCTTC.

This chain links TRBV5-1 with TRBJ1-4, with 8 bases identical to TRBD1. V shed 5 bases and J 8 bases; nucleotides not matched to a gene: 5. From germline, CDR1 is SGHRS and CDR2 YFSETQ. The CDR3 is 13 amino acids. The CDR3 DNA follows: TGCGCCAGCAGGACAGGGGAAAGAGAAAAACTGTTTTTT. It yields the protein CASRTGEREKLFF.

The CDR3 reads CASSQENLRGSDLFSGNTIYF. DNA of the CDR3: TGCGCCAGCAGCCAAGAAAATTTGCGGGGCTCTGATTTATTCTCTGGAAACACCATATATTTT. The V call is TRBV4-1, the J call TRBJ1-3, with D perhaps matching TRBD1 (5 bases). CDR3 length equals 21 residues. V shed 0 bases and J shed 0 bases, with 24 bases lying between them. CDR1 is MGHRA, CDR2 YSYEKL, per germline.